This TCR beta chain was captured by sequencing in a study of blood T cell repertoires in COVID-19. The wider study: COVID-19 samples, acute and convalescent, were from the United States, Italy and Spain. PBMCs, B-cell-depleted T cells, or T cells provided the cDNA or gDNA that made up the material.

Under the authors' procedure: Reference gene primer amplification gave nucleated cell count estimates. Profiling relied on immunoSEQ multiplex PCR, and the TCRdb table lists in-frame clones only, not all of them. From that table come the V and J calls and clone size; the DNA was used to work out D and trimming. The sample has hundreds of thousands of clones; roughly 86% are singletons. This clone occurred a few times. V lost 3 bases, J lost 5 bases, and 3 bases stayed unmatched. CDR3 length: 14 amino acids. The V gene's germline CDR1 is SGDLS and CDR2 YYNGEE. V is TRBV9 and J is TRBJ1-4; 8 positions match TRBD1. Source material: peripheral blood. The receptor's source is a man aged 70-80 years with acute or convalescent COVID-19. The CDR3 nucleotides read TGTGCCAGCAGCGCCGGACAGGGAAATGAAAAACTGTTTTTT. Translating gives CASSAGQGNEKLFF.